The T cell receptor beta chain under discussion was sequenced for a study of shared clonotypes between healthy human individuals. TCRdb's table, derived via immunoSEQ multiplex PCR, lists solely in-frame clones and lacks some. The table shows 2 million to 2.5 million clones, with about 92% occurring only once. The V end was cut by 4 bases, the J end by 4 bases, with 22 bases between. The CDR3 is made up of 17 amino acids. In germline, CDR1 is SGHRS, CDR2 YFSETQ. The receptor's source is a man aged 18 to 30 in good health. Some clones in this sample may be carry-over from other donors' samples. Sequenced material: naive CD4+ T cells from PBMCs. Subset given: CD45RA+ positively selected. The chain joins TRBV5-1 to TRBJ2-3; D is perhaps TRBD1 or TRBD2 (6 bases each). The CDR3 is CASSPGVVAEGADTQYF. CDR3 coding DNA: TGCGCCAGCAGCCCCGGTGTGGTGGCGGAGGGGGCAGATACGCAGTATTTT.